This TCR beta chain appears in the sequencing data of a study of graft-versus-host responses after intestinal transplantation. Libraries were prepared by immunoSEQ multiplex PCR; TCRdb keeps only in-frame clonotypes and omits some of them. The table includes about 25,000 clones, 35% to 50% detected once. This clone was observed a handful of times. Germline V gene lookup returns CDR1 DFQATT and CDR2 SNEGSKA (reference sequence). Trimming pared 6 bases from V and 7 bases from J, leaving 12 bases between. This CDR3 contains 11 residues. V usage is TRBV20-1 and J usage is TRBJ1-1; tentative D call: TRBD1 (5 bases). The sample here was alloreactive CD4+ T cells from a mixed lymphocyte reaction culture, taken before intestinal transplant. Subset described: CFSE-low proliferating T cells sorted from roughly 6-day pre-transplant mixed lymphocyte reaction (GvH or HvG direction). This TCR was recovered from a human patient who received an intestinal transplant. CDR3 DNA: TGCAGTGCAGAGAGACAGTTTGAAGCTTTCTTT. It translates to CSAERQFEAFF.